A single TCR beta chain is shown here with its context. Its matching antigen is unknown. This sample is drawn from a study of identical twins. Each CDR3 protein is one row after TCRdb ran MiXCR on the 5' RACE reads. The sample has hundreds of thousands of distinct CDR3 sequences; 9% to 15% are singletons. V was pared by 0 bases and J by 0 bases, with 15 bases between. This CDR3 is built from 16 residues. The germline gives CDR1 DFQATT, CDR2 SNEGSKA (reference sequence). Findings of the study overall: Insertion counts were lower in abundant cord blood beta clonotypes, a trend that memory repertoires did not show.

The data were also submitted as part of a second study, on yellow fever vaccine responses in identical twins.

This TCR derives from a woman in her late teens or twenties in good health. Sequencing input: PBMCs. This chain links TRBV20-1 with TRBJ2-7; D may correspond to TRBD1 or TRBD2 (5 bases each). The CDR3 spells CSARDPSGASSYEQYF. The DNA of the CDR3 is TGCAGTGCTAGAGACCCGTCCGGGGCCAGCTCCTACGAGCAGTACTTC.